This T cell receptor (beta chain) was captured in a study of T cell responses to AZD1222 COVID-19 vaccine. Study conclusions and caveats: Baseline serostatus was positive in only a handful of AZD1222 recipients. Donors were chiefly white British, with a greater number of females, and clonal diversity was perhaps underestimated. Variant regions that are unmutated are reportedly the target of nearly half of spike-specific TCRs.

As concerns this clone: Antigen specificity is unknown.

Sequencing was performed with immunoSEQ multiplex PCR; in TCRdb, only in-frame clones are kept and a portion is missing. The profile shows roughly 160,000 clones, roughly 90% of them singletons. Germline values: CDR1 MDHEN, CDR2 SYDVKM. V was cut by 2 bases and J by 5 bases, with 12 bases left in between. The CDR3 runs to 15 residues. The V and J genes are TRBV28 and TRBJ1-4; possibly TRBD1 for D (5 bases). The material was peripheral blood, obtained on day 0 of AZD1222 vaccination. The sequence was collected from an adult in good health. The CDR3 loop is CASSLPAGKNEKLFF. CDR3 DNA: TGTGCCAGCAGTTTACCCGCAGGGAAGAATGAAAAACTGTTTTTT.